This TCR beta chain appears in the sequencing data of a study of cytomegalovirus exposure and HLA in healthy donors (dated by TCRdb to 2016 to 2017). For the study in its entirety: According to an earlier analysis of 587 of the donors, about 179 million T cells yielded 117 million unique TCR beta sequences and around 280 Gb of sequence data. All discovery cohort repertoires had been generated on a single sequencing platform. The study profiled the T cell repertoires of about 640 subjects by immunosequencing and related them to cytomegalovirus serostatus. Typing coverage differed by locus: A, B, C, DRB1 and DQB1 were typed in roughly 620-640 donors, DQA1 in 500 to 550, DPA1 in around 580, and DPB1 in approximately 450. In addition to the first cohort of about 650 subjects, a separate validation cohort of 130 or so different subjects was used. Of the 300 to 500 genotyped donors, 65% to 90% were placed in the genetic ancestry cluster associated with self-reported Caucasian donors. An earlier analysis of fewer than 750 of the donors used high-throughput TCR beta sequencing to judge whether each TCR beta V gene segment behaved as functional or pseudogenic. Roughly five DR-DQ haplotypes were handled as single units for association and clustering, since linkage in the cohort was strong. A later genetic analysis took genome-wide SNP genotypes for about 55% of the roughly 670 donors and used that subset as a discovery cohort. Donor age, sex, ethnicity and CMV serostatus were compiled together with the repertoire data. Approximately 310 gigabases of sequencing data and approximately 85 million unique TCR sequences were included in an early release covering roughly 600 HLA-typed donors. Among some 400 genotyped donors of the cohort, an average of around 250,000 unique TCR beta nucleotide sequences was sequenced per donor, of which about 19% were non-productive. To study patterns of TCR occurrence, a later analysis re-analyzed previously published TCR beta repertoires from hundreds of donors and added high-resolution HLA genotyping. The aim of the study was to test whether cataloging public T cell receptors could identify signatures of past pathogen exposure. The later analysis used no new phenotypic data to find candidate immune exposures, relying instead on TCR beta sequences and their occurrence across donors. The study combined high-throughput TCR immunosequencing, statistical association of individual TCRs with disease status, and machine learning to predict cytomegalovirus infection status. HLA typing covered class I and class II loci at four-digit resolution. Points the paper makes about the study in general: A cluster of highly shared sequence variants was judged likely to be a technical artifact of the sequencing pipeline. Linkage disequilibrium might explain the correlated functional status among segregating V segments, but an unknown experimental factor could not be ruled out. A later analysis associated about 17,000 TCR beta sequences with specific HLA alleles at a false discovery rate of 0.05. A later genetic analysis associated a missense DCLRE1C variant with V-gene and J-gene trimming of TCR beta chains, and an independent cohort replicated the association. In vitro tests confirmed that a few of the cytomegalovirus-associated TCR beta chains recognize cytomegalovirus antigens. A later analysis found that TCR association rates varied across HLA loci, with DRB1 alleles showing the most associated TCRs and HLA-C alleles the fewest. The earlier analysis of fewer than 750 of the donors excluded roughly 17 rarely observed V segments, including chromosome 9 orphons, because counts were too low. In a later analysis, HLA-associated TCR beta chains were found to be more clonally expanded and to have lower generation probabilities than equally common non-associated chains. Several of the top co-occurrence clusters appeared to be linked to parvovirus B19, influenza, CMV and Epstein-Barr virus, according to a later analysis. It was suggested by the authors that the approach could potentially be generalized to other disease states and immunological phenotypes. Most TCR sequences were seen in very few donors, while some public TCRs were found in many individuals. For the cohort, immune exposure information was limited to CMV serostatus. HLA typing was unavailable for some donors at each locus, so association tests used only the typed subset. In a later analysis, most CMV-associated TCR beta chains were found to appear HLA-restricted, with HLA associations seemingly driven largely by CMV exposure. Some IMGT-functional V segments, including TRBV6-2 and TRBV6-3, could not be told apart with the 87-base-pair reads, so those segments were excluded. When HLA alleles, especially DR and DQ, strongly co-occurred, TCR associations were difficult to assign to individual alleles. A further reported finding was that TCR beta sequences accurately predicted the HLA-A and HLA-B alleles for most subjects in the first cohort. The classifier was reported to diagnose cytomegalovirus status with high specificity and sensitivity in both the original cohort and the validation cohort. Only TCR beta chains were sequenced in this cohort, and the absence of alpha or paired-chain data limited detectable features. A later genetic analysis reported fewer N-insertions in productive TCRs among donors in an Asian-associated ancestry cluster than the roughly 700-donor mean. Broadly in line with IMGT annotations, most TCR beta V segments showed up in productive rearrangements about 90% or about 30% of the time in an earlier analysis of some 590 of the donors. The presence/absence analyses assumed that sequencing depth was roughly uniform across donors, and that assumption may not be true. The study listed over 150 TCR beta chains as associated with cytomegalovirus.

Library preparation was by the immunoSEQ multiplex PCR assay. The multiplex PCR relied on a mix of 60 forward primers for TCR Vbeta segments and 13 reverse primers for TCR Jbeta segments. Amplification of the CDR3 region of rearranged TCR beta genes was performed with a multiplex PCR assay on genomic DNA. On the Illumina HiSeq System, the amplified TCR beta libraries were sequenced as 87-base-pair reads. On the study's bioinformatics: A later analysis tallied 70 million to 100 million unique TCR beta chains across the 660 or so repertoires, and some 12 million of those chains were shared by two or more donors. Raw reads were error-corrected and collapsed into unique sequences with a nearest-neighbor algorithm that merged closely related sequences to remove PCR and sequencing errors. To assign V, D and J gene segments, CDR3 sequences were aligned to IMGT reference sequences. Each retained sequence needed at least a six-nucleotide match to both a V gene segment and a J gene segment. A rearrangement was called productive if the CDR3 had no stop codons and remained in frame with V and J, and every other rearrangement was called non-productive. CDR3 was defined by IMGT convention, running from the second conserved V-encoded cysteine to the conserved J-encoded phenylalanine. Sequences without an unambiguous match to a single V gene segment were excluded from the earlier analysis of almost 600 of the donors. An earlier analysis of just under 600 of the donors called V segments functional above 56.7% productive rearrangements and segregating when the between-donor standard deviation exceeded 5%. A statistical classification framework was built for diagnosing cytomegalovirus status from the catalog of TCR beta chain sequences. V and J gene assignment, in a later analysis, came from comparing TCR nucleotide sequences with IMGT/GENE-DB human TR gene sequences. A later analysis assigned CDR3 sequences and most-parsimonious VDJ recombination scenarios with the TCRdist pipeline. In a later analysis, each TCR beta chain was defined by its CDR3 amino acid sequence together with its V-gene family, and reads without a unique V-gene family were excluded. In a later analysis, a few hundred highly shared, low-generation-probability nucleotide sequences were removed to address suspected cross-contamination and a sequencing artifact. For each public chain, a later analysis derived a clonal expansion index from normalized ranks of inferred template counts within each repertoire. Generation probabilities in a later analysis came from a VDJ recombination model fitted to out-of-frame rearrangements, and those results were checked against IGoR. Hypergeometric tests were used in a later analysis to score TCR-TCR, TCR-HLA and TCR-CMV co-occurrence, with a repertoire-size bias correction applied to the TCR pairs. In a later analysis, false discovery rates were estimated by permuting HLA or CMV assignments 20 times. In a later analysis, co-occurring TCRs were grouped using DBSCAN, and TCRdist sequence similarity was added for clustering within HLA-allele-positive subsets. Repertoires with fewer than 30,000 or more than 120,000 public chains were left out of co-occurrence clustering, as were several repertoires with anomalous nucleotide sharing. This immuneACCESS table, as held by TCRdb, lists in-frame sequences with V and J called but not all clones. Of the missing ones, under half trace to an unresolved V gene in checked studies; the others have no known cause. V and J calls and clone size are given by that table; D and trimming were obtained from the DNA. This sample is represented by under 300,000 clones; about 86% of them were singletons. The ten largest clones take up roughly 7.4% of the sample.

As for this clone: The antigen it recognizes is unknown. No quality values exist for individual bases; no much larger clone is one base distant.

V is shortened by 4 bases, J by 0 bases, and the region joining them spans 18 bases. The CDR3 measures 17 amino acids from cysteine to phenylalanine. This entry keeps only the CDR3 DNA: 51 bases, framed from base 1. CDR1 is given as SGHRS and CDR2 as YFSETQ, both from the germline V gene. The cohort was made up of around 720 healthy bone marrow donors. All cohort members were sampled while nominally healthy, although unrecorded immune exposures were likely present. The donor tested CMV seropositive and was one of the 289 seropositive cohort members. A peripheral blood sample was collected from each donor, and TCR beta sequencing was performed on peripheral blood mononuclear cells. Genomic DNA extraction from the blood cell samples was performed with the Qiagen DNeasy Blood Extraction Kit.

The TCR comes from a woman aged 55-75 years in good health and CMV-seropositive. The chain joins TRBV5-1 to TRBJ2-3; a tentative D call is TRBD2 (5 bases match). Sequencing was carried out using PBMCs. The nucleotides are TGCGCCAGCAGCCCGCTGGGGTCGGGAACTAGCACAGATACGCAGTATTTT. Translated, this gives CASSPLGSGTSTDTQYF.